The 21 T cell receptor beta chains listed next were all sequenced from one sample in a study of blood T cell repertoires in COVID-19. Profiling relied on immunoSEQ multiplex PCR, and the TCRdb table lists in-frame clones only, not all of them. There are 86,000 or so clones in the sample; about four fifths occur only once, and more than 1% lies in the top ten. Specimen: peripheral blood. The receptors derive from a woman older than 75 with acute or convalescent COVID-19.

The chain couples TRBV4-2 to TRBJ2-7; D call uncertain. Trimming stripped 0 bases from V and 4 bases from J, with 7 bases between. The germline gives CDR1 LGHNA, CDR2 YNFKEQ. The CDR3 is 13 residues long. The CDR3, as DNA: TGTGCCAGCAGCCAAGATCTAAGATACGAGCAGTACTTC. It encodes CASSQDLRYEQYF.

The V gene is TRBV10-1, the J gene TRBJ2-2; no reliable D call. Trimming removed 4 bases from V and 4 bases from J, with 4 bases in between. The CDR3 runs 12 residues. CDR1 is WNHNN, CDR2 SYGVQD, per germline (reference sequence). The CDR3 DNA follows: TGCGCCAGCAGTGGACTCACCGGGGAGCTGTTTTTT. It is translated as CASSGLTGELFF.

The V gene is TRBV5-4, the J gene TRBJ1-1; D gene uncertain. Trimming cost V 1 base and J 3 bases, with 16 bases left between them. Germline-derived CDR1 and CDR2 are SGHNT and YYREEE (reference sequence). The CDR3 length is 16 residues. The CDR3 coding sequence is TGTGCCAGCAGCTTGTGGGCGCGAGGAGGGTACACTGAAGCTTTCTTT. This codes for CASSLWARGGYTEAFF.

This rearrangement joins TRBV28 to TRBJ1-2; D is perhaps TRBD1 (5 bases). Germline loops: CDR1 MDHEN, CDR2 SYDVKM. V was clipped by 5 bases and J by 4 bases, with 17 bases between them. The CDR3 has 15 amino acids. The CDR3 reads CASSPPRGSSYGYTF. The CDR3 DNA sequence: TGTGCCAGCAGTCCTCCCCGGGGGTCTAGCTATGGCTACACCTTC.

The chain is built from TRBV18 and TRBJ1-5; TRBD1 agrees at 8 bases. Germline-derived CDR1 and CDR2 are KGHSH and LQKENI. J gave up 7 bases and V 3 bases, and 8 bases lay outside the gene matches. The CDR3 totals 15 residues. The CDR3 reads CASSPGQGYGQPQHF. CDR3 DNA: TGTGCCAGCTCACCCGGACAGGGATACGGGCAGCCCCAGCATTTT. The full variable domain, with the rest looked up from reference TRBV18 and TRBJ1-5, is NAGVMQNPRHLVRRRGQEARLRCSPMKGHSHVYWYRQLPEEGLKFMVYLQKENIIDESGMPKERFSAEFPKEGPSILRIQQVVRGDSAAYFCASSPGQGYGQPQHFGDGTRLSIL.

This clone occurred a few times. The chain combines TRBV9 with TRBJ2-3, with TRBD2 identical over 8 bases. The V and J ends lost 0 bases and 2 bases, in that order; junction bases with no gene match: 5. Germline V gene sequence: CDR1 SGDLS, CDR2 YYNGEE. The CDR3 has 16 residues. The CDR3 DNA reads TGTGCCAGCAGCGTAGGGACGGGGGGGAACACAGATACGCAGTATTTT. Amino acids: CASSVGTGGNTDTQYF. Using reference TRBV9 and TRBJ2-3 for the parts outside the CDR3, the full variable domain is DSGVTQTPKHLITATGQRVTLRCSPRSGDLSVYWYQQSLDQGLQFLIQYYNGEERAKGNILERFSAQQFPDLHSELNLSSLELGDSALYFCASSVGTGGNTDTQYFGPGTRLTVL.

This rearrangement joins TRBV2 to TRBJ1-4; TRBD1 aligns across 9 bases. Unmatched junction bases numbered 2, after V lost 6 bases and J lost 6 bases. Germline CDR1 and CDR2: SNHLY and FYNNEI. This CDR3 has 13 amino acids. The DNA of the CDR3 is TGTGCCAGCAGGAGACAGGGGGATGAAAAACTGTTTTTT. It encodes CASRRQGDEKLFF.

The V gene is TRBV5-1, the J gene TRBJ2-3, with 7 bases identical to TRBD1. The CDR3 runs 15 residues. Germline CDR1 SGHRS, CDR2 YFSETQ. The V and J ends lost 7 bases and 1 base, in that order; junction bases with no gene match: 9. The CDR3 nucleotides read TGCGCCAGCGCCGAACAGGGGTTGGGCACAGATACGCAGTATTTT. Its protein is CASAEQGLGTDTQYF.

CDR3 loop: CASSLGGDSNQPQHF. CDR3 in DNA: TGTGCCAGCAGCTTAGGGGGGGATAGCAATCAGCCCCAGCATTTT. The chain couples TRBV7-9 to TRBJ1-5; perhaps TRBD1 as D (5 bases). From germline, CDR1 is SEHNR and CDR2 FQNEAQ (reference sequence). V was shortened by 1 base and J by 0 bases, with 7 bases between the two germline ends. The CDR3 totals 15 residues.

The chain recombines TRBV5-1 with TRBJ1-4; possible D gene TRBD1, 5 bases. Germline CDR1 SGHRS, CDR2 YFSETQ. The V end was cut by 0 bases, the J end by 0 bases, with 9 bases between. This CDR3 is built from 16 residues. CDR3 sequence (DNA): TGCGCCAGCAGCTTGGTAGCAGGGACAACTAATGAAAAACTGTTTTTT. Its translation: CASSLVAGTTNEKLFF.

In this sample, this clone turned up once. The chain is built from TRBV4-1 and TRBJ2-1; 8 nucleotides line up with TRBD2. This CDR3 region has 16 residues. Germline V CDR1 and CDR2: MGHRA, YSYEKL. Trimming removed 5 bases from V and 10 bases from J; junction bases left unmatched: 16. CDR3 in DNA: TGCGCCAGCAGCGAAGGCCCTAGCGGGTATCTTAACGAGCAGTTCTTC. Translation: CASSEGPSGYLNEQFF.

The chain has TRBV5-1 and TRBJ2-1; tentatively, D is TRBD1 (5 bases). The CDR3 covers 15 residues. The V end lost 1 base, the J end lost 2 bases, and 10 bases lay between the germline ends. Per the germline V gene, CDR1 is SGHRS and CDR2 is YFSETQ. The CDR3 sequence: CASSLTSGPYNEQFF. DNA for the CDR3: TGCGCCAGCAGCTTGACGTCAGGGCCCTACAATGAGCAGTTCTTC. Looking up the rest from reference TRBV5-1 and TRBJ2-1 gives the full variable domain: KAGVTQTPRYLIKTRGQQVTLSCSPISGHRSVSWYQQTPGQGLQFLFEYFSETQRNKGNFPGRFSGRQFSNSRSEMNVSTLELGDSALYLCASSLTSGPYNEQFFGPGTRLTVL.

This chain's CDR3 is CASSGYAGFMNTEAFF. DNA for the CDR3: TGTGCCAGCAGCGGCTACGCAGGGTTCATGAACACTGAAGCTTTCTTT. V usage is TRBV7-8 and J usage is TRBJ1-1; perhaps TRBD1 as D (5 bases). CDR1 is SGHVS, CDR2 FQNEAQ, per germline. This CDR3 contains 16 residues. The germline V and J ends were trimmed by 5 bases and 0 bases, with 16 bases remaining between them. Complete variable domain (other parts from reference TRBV7-8 and TRBJ1-1): GAGVSQSPRYKVAKRGQDVALRCDPISGHVSLFWYQQALGQGPEFLTYFQNEAQLDKSGLPSDRFFAERPEGSVSTLKIQRTQQEDSAVYLCASSGYAGFMNTEAFFGQGTRLTVV.

This chain connects TRBV6-5 to TRBJ2-2; 14 bases are a match to TRBD2. The ends lost 5 bases at V and 6 bases at J; junction bases unmatched: 2. The CDR3 has 15 residues. Germline CDR1 is MNHEY and CDR2 is SVGAGI. The CDR3 loop is CASSLTSGGAGELFF. In nucleotides, the CDR3 is TGTGCCAGCAGTCTGACTAGCGGGGGGGCCGGGGAGCTGTTTTTT.

The V gene is TRBV28, the J gene TRBJ1-2; TRBD1 is a possible D gene (6 bases). This CDR3 comprises 13 residues. The ends were cut back, 5 bases at V and 4 bases at J, with 11 bases in the middle. CDR1 is MDHEN, CDR2 SYDVKM, per germline. DNA for the CDR3: TGTGCCAGCAGTCCACAGGGTACCTATGGCTACACCTTC. This gives the protein CASSPQGTYGYTF.

V usage is TRBV18 and J usage is TRBJ1-1, with 9 nucleotides matching TRBD1. The CDR3 has 16 residues. V lost 3 bases and J lost 10; bases outside the gene matches: 15. From germline, CDR1 is KGHSH and CDR2 LQKENI. The CDR3 DNA sequence: TGTGCCAGCTCACCGACGGTATGGGGGACAGGGACGGTAGCTTTCTTT. Its translation is CASSPTVWGTGTVAFF.

The chain uses TRBV5-6 and TRBJ2-3, with 11 bases matching TRBD2. The V gene's germline CDR1 is SGHDT and CDR2 YYEEEE. The CDR3 has 16 amino acids. V lost 3 bases, J lost 1 base, and 4 bases stayed unmatched. The CDR3 DNA reads as TGTGCCAGCAGCTCTCGACTAGCGGGACGCACAGATACGCAGTATTTT. Its translation: CASSSRLAGRTDTQYF.

The CDR3 sequence: CASSFAGTETQYF. In nucleotides, the CDR3 is TGTGCCAGCAGCTTCGCCGGGACTGAGACCCAGTACTTC. The chain combines TRBV7-9 with TRBJ2-5, with a possible D match to TRBD2 (6 bases). Germline CDR1 SEHNR, CDR2 FQNEAQ (reference sequence). The CDR3 consists of 13 residues. Deletions cut 3 bases from V and 5 bases from J, with 10 bases between.

The chain joins TRBV5-1 to TRBJ1-1; D is unresolved. The CDR3 length is 15 residues. Germline values: CDR1 SGHRS, CDR2 YFSETQ. V shed 1 base and J shed 3 bases, with 13 bases lying between them. The CDR3 DNA sequence: TGCGCCAGCAGCTTGACAATAGGGAGGGACACTGAAGCTTTCTTT. It encodes CASSLTIGRDTEAFF.

This clone appeared a single time. V is TRBV19 and J is TRBJ2-5; TRBD2 matches at 8 bases. This CDR3 is built from 15 residues. V was clipped by 4 bases and J by 2 bases; unmatched bases: 6. Germline-derived CDR1 and CDR2 are LNHDA and SQIVND (reference sequence). In DNA form, the CDR3 reads TGTGCCAGTAGTACCTGGACTAGCCGACAAGAGACCCAGTACTTC. Translated, it gives CASSTWTSRQETQYF.

The chain links TRBV21-1 to TRBJ2-1; the table's D call, TRBD2, has no DNA check behind it. TRBV21-1 constitutes a pseudogene. This CDR3 has 15 residues. The CDR3 reads CASARRTSGRDEQFF. The CDR3 nucleotides are TGTGCCAGCGCCCGGAGGACTAGCGGGCGTGATGAGCAGTTCTTC.